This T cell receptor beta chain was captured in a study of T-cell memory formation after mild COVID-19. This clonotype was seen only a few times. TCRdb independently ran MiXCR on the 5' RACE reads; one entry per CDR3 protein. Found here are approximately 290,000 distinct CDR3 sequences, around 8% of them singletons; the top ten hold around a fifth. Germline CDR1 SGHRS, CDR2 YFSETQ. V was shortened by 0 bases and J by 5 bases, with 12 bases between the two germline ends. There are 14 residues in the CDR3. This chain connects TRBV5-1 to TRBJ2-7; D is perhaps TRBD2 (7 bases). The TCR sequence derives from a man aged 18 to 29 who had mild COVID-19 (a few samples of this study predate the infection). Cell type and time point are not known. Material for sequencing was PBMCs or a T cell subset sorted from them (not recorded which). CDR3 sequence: CASSLGGGADEQYF. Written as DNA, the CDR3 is TGCGCCAGCAGCTTGGGAGGGGGGGCGGACGAGCAGTACTTC.